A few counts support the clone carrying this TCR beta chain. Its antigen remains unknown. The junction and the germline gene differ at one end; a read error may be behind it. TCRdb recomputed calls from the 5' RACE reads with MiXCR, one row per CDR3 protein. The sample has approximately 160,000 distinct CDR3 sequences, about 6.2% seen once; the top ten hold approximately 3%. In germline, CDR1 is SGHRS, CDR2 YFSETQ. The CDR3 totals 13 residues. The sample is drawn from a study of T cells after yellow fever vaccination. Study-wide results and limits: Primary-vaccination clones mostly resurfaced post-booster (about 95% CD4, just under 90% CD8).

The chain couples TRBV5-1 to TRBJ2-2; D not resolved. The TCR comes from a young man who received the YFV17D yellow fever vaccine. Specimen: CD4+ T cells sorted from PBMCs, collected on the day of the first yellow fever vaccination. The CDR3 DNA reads TGCGCCACCAGCCAGGAAAGGACCGGGGAGCTGTTTTTT. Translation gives CATSQERTGELFF.